The clone carrying this T cell receptor beta chain was observed at least ten times. Antigen: not known. No patient had received any treatment before thyroid surgery. TCRdb re-called the PCR reads via MiXCR. The data contain about 21,000 clones, around 17% of them seen just once; the ten biggest clones take up over 20%. The sample comes from a study of metastatic and nonmetastatic thyroid tumors. Study information: Patients with malignant and benign thyroid disease provided blood and tumor or nodule tissue, whose repertoires were compared. Whole-study findings and limits: As reported, TCR beta diversity in blood and tumor was significantly higher in malignant thyroid tumors than in benign nodules.

Germline CDR1 SEHNR, CDR2 FQNEAQ (reference sequence). The CDR3 totals 12 residues. V gave up 0 bases and J gave up 6 bases, with 6 bases separating them. Sequenced material: blood. The rearrangement links TRBV7-9 to TRBJ2-7; D might be TRBD1 or TRBD2, each matching 5 bases. This TCR derives from a male donor with papillary thyroid cancer or a benign thyroid nodule (not recorded which). Some clones in this sample may be carry-over from other donors' samples. The CDR3 spells CASSLARGEQYF. The CDR3 DNA follows: TGTGCCAGCAGCTTAGCGAGGGGCGAGCAGTACTTC.